A single sample gave rise to the 26 T cell receptor beta chains below, sequenced in a study of blood T cell repertoires in COVID-19 (TCRdb year 2020). The library was prepared using the immunoSEQ multiplex PCR assay. TCRdb provides this immuneACCESS table in a form limited to in-frame rearrangements. Some clones are lacking; in checked studies, under half of them reflect an unresolved V gene, and why the rest are absent is not known. The table for this sample lists hundreds of thousands of clones; roughly nine tenths of them were counted only once. Of the sample, more than 0.95% is held by the ten largest clones. Sequencing was done on a sample of PBMCs or T cells enriched from blood (not recorded which). Source of these receptors: a man aged 30 to 39 who had recovered from COVID-19.

The chain uses TRBV10-3 and TRBJ2-5, with a weak D call TRBD1 (6 bases). This CDR3 has 15 amino acids. Trimming pared 3 bases from V and 1 base from J, leaving 12 bases between. Germline V gene data show CDR1 as ENHRY and CDR2 as SYGVKD. CDR3 sequence reads: CAISDVGDTQETQYF. CDR3 in DNA: TGTGCCATCAGTGACGTGGGGGACACCCAAGAGACCCAGTACTTC.

The V and J genes are TRBV4-1 and TRBJ1-3, with 9 bases lining up with TRBD1. CDR1 is MGHRA, CDR2 YSYEKL, per germline. CDR3 length equals 15 residues. V lost 1 base, J lost 5 bases, and 3 bases stayed unmatched. CDR3 loop: CASSQGDRERNTIYF. The CDR3 region has the DNA TGCGCCAGCAGCCAAGGGGACAGGGAGAGAAACACCATATATTTT.

The genes are TRBV19 and TRBJ2-7; D perhaps matches TRBD2 (6 bases). Trimming removed 3 bases at V and 5 bases at J, with 14 bases between. The CDR3 has 14 amino acids. Germline V gene lookup returns CDR1 LNHDA and CDR2 SQIVND (reference sequence). In nucleotides, the CDR3 is TGTGCCAGTAGTATCCCCGGGAGTCTGGACGAGCAGTACTTC. Amino acid sequence: CASSIPGSLDEQYF.

The chain has TRBV7-2 and TRBJ1-1; D gene uncertain. The V gene lost 5 bases and the J gene lost 3 bases, with 10 bases spanning the gap. Germline V lookup: CDR1 SGHTA, CDR2 FQGNSA. This CDR3 comprises 13 residues. The CDR3 reads CASSRQGDTEAFF. DNA of the CDR3: TGTGCCAGCAGCCGCCAAGGAGACACTGAAGCTTTCTTT.

This clone was seen a handful of times. The genes are TRBV11-3 and TRBJ1-6, with 8 bases fitting TRBD1. Germline V lookup: CDR1 SGHNT, CDR2 YENEEA. V gave up 4 bases and J gave up 9 bases; unmatched junction bases: 5. The CDR3 consists of 14 residues. CDR3 bases: TGTGCCAGCAGCTGGGGACAGGACGGTTCACCCCTCCACTTT. Its translation is CASSWGQDGSPLHF.

This chain joins TRBV18 and TRBJ1-2; no reliable D call. The CDR3 is made up of 15 amino acids. V gave up 3 bases and J gave up 5 bases, with 16 bases separating them. Germline CDR1 and CDR2: KGHSH and LQKENI. As DNA, the CDR3 is TGTGCCAGCTCACCGGGTCCGGGTCCTACGTATGGCTACACCTTC. This gives the protein CASSPGPGPTYGYTF.

The chain carries TRBV5-4 and TRBJ2-5; D might be TRBD2 (6 bases). Germline V gives CDR1 SGHNT, CDR2 YYREEE (reference sequence). This CDR3 has 14 residues. Trimming removed 10 bases at V and 5 bases at J, with 21 bases between. This CDR3 is CAAYLMGGVETQYF. CDR3 DNA sequence: TGTGCCGCCTACCTCATGGGGGGAGTCGAGACCCAGTACTTC.

This chain joins TRBV5-6 and TRBJ1-5; D not certain. Germline V gene data show CDR1 as SGHDT and CDR2 as YYEEEE. The CDR3 consists of 14 residues. V was cut by 3 bases and J by 1 base, with 8 bases left in between. CDR3 nucleotide sequence: TGTGCCAGCAGCTGGAGGATGAGCAATCAGCCCCAGCATTTT. It encodes CASSWRMSNQPQHF.

The genes are TRBV11-2 and TRBJ2-4; 10 bases line up with TRBD1. This CDR3 is 16 amino acids long. The junction had 5 bases not matched to a gene; V was cut back by 5 bases and J by 1 base. Germline assignment: CDR1 SGHAT and CDR2 FQNNGV. The CDR3 sequence: CASSPGTGEAKNIQYF. The CDR3 nucleotides are TGTGCCAGCAGCCCAGGGACAGGGGAGGCCAAAAACATTCAGTACTTC.

This rearrangement joins TRBV6-5 to TRBJ2-7, with 10 bases lining up with TRBD2. The trim removed 2 bases at V and 7 bases at J, leaving 8 bases unmatched. There are 15 residues in the CDR3. Germline-derived CDR1 and CDR2 are MNHEY and SVGAGI. The CDR3 coding sequence is TGTGCCAGCAGTTACAGCGGCCTAGCGGGAGATGAGCAGTACTTC. It codes for CASSYSGLAGDEQYF.

This sequence joins TRBV27 and TRBJ1-2; 9 bases match TRBD1. The length of the CDR3 is 16 residues. J gave up 4 bases and V 2 bases, and 8 bases lay outside the gene matches. Germline CDR1 and CDR2: MNHEY and SMNVEV (reference sequence). The CDR3 here is CASSLLGQGVGYGYTF. CDR3 coding DNA: TGTGCCAGCAGTTTACTGGGACAGGGAGTCGGCTATGGCTACACCTTC.

V gene TRBV28 combines with J gene TRBJ2-7; D not resolved. This CDR3 spans 14 amino acids. Germline V CDR1 and CDR2: MDHEN, SYDVKM. V was clipped by 7 bases and J by 5 bases, with 18 bases between them. DNA for the CDR3: TGTGCCAGCAAGCTATATAGGAGTAACCACGAGCAGTACTTC. It specifies CASKLYRSNHEQYF.

V and J are TRBV11-3 and TRBJ2-3, with 12 bases identical to TRBD2. The germline V gene encodes CDR1 SGHNT and CDR2 YENEEA. With 3 bases clipped from V and 0 bases from J, the junction kept 4 bases outside the gene matches. The CDR3 spans 17 residues. CDR3 protein: CASSFSGTSGSTDTQYF. The CDR3 bases are TGTGCCAGCAGCTTTTCCGGGACTAGCGGGAGCACAGATACGCAGTATTTT.

The V call is TRBV5-1, the J call TRBJ2-1; perhaps TRBD2 as D (5 bases). Germline V gene lookup returns CDR1 SGHRS and CDR2 YFSETQ. This CDR3 is 13 amino acids long. The V end was cut by 7 bases, the J end by 3 bases, with 11 bases between. The CDR3 nucleotides are TGCGCCAGCGGGTTACGGGGCTACAATGAGCAGTTCTTC. As protein: CASGLRGYNEQFF.

In its sample, this clone was seen once. The V gene is TRBV27, the J gene TRBJ1-1, with TRBD1 as a possible D gene (5 bases). Germline-derived CDR1 and CDR2 are MNHEY and SMNVEV (reference sequence). V lost 6 bases, J lost 1 base, and 9 bases lay in between. The CDR3 has 13 amino acids. CDR3: CASSDRENTEAFF. CDR3 coding DNA: TGTGCCAGCAGCGACAGAGAGAACACTGAAGCTTTCTTT.

Points on this clone: Additional DNA sequences in this sample encode the identical CDR3. This sequence joins TRBV7-9 and TRBJ2-3, with D possibly matching TRBD1 (5 bases). The V gene's germline CDR1 is SEHNR and CDR2 FQNEAQ (reference sequence). V lost 1 base, J lost 0 bases, and 5 bases lay in between. CDR3 size: 14 residues. CDR3 sequence (DNA): TGTGCCAGCAGCTTAGAGGGGAGCACAGATACGCAGTATTTT. Residues: CASSLEGSTDTQYF.

The chain uses TRBV6-1 and TRBJ1-2; a possible D gene is TRBD1 (6 bases). This CDR3 spans 16 amino acids. The V end was cut by 1 base, the J end by 2 bases, with 14 bases between. CDR1 and CDR2 from the germline V gene are MNHNS and SASEGT. The CDR3 spells CASSEDPGHLNYGYTF. The CDR3 DNA sequence: TGTGCCAGCAGTGAAGATCCGGGACATTTGAACTATGGCTACACCTTC.

In this sample, this clone turned up once. The chain links TRBV25-1 to TRBJ1-2; D might be TRBD1 (6 bases). Deletions cut 1 base from V and 11 bases from J, with 17 bases between. This CDR3 contains 14 residues. CDR1 is MGHDK, CDR2 SYGVNS, per germline. DNA for the CDR3: TGTGCCAGCAGTGAATCAGGGGCAGTACGAGGGTACACCTTC. Protein: CASSESGAVRGYTF.

The DNA for the CDR3 is TGTGCCAGCAGTCAAAGTGAGGGGGCGAGCTCCTATAATTCACCCCTCCACTTT. It codes for CASSQSEGASSYNSPLHF. The chain is built from TRBV28 and TRBJ1-6, with TRBD1 matching 7 bases. Germline loops: CDR1 MDHEN, CDR2 SYDVKM. Unmatched junction bases numbered 10, after V lost 5 bases and J lost 0 bases. The CDR3 totals 18 residues.

Written as DNA, the CDR3 is TGTGCCAGCAGCCCTAGGACTAGCGGGAGAGAGACCCAGTACTTC. Its translation: CASSPRTSGRETQYF. The V and J genes are TRBV7-2 and TRBJ2-5; 13 bases align to TRBD2. V lost 5 bases, J lost 4 bases, and 4 bases stayed unmatched. CDR1 is SGHTA, CDR2 FQGNSA, per germline. This CDR3 contains 15 residues.

The J gene is TRBJ2-6, the V gene TRBV7-3; TRBD2 aligns across 8 bases. This CDR3 region has 19 residues. With V trimmed by 4 bases and J by 0 bases, 11 bases remained unmatched. Germline V gene lookup returns CDR1 SGHTA and CDR2 FQGTGA. CDR3 DNA: TGTGCCAGCAGCTACCGCCCGGGACTAGGGAGCTCTGGGGCCAACGTCCTGACTTTC. Residues: CASSYRPGLGSSGANVLTF. Using reference TRBV7-3 and TRBJ2-6 for the parts outside the CDR3, the full variable domain is GAGVSQTPSNKVTEKGKYVELRCDPISGHTALYWYRQSLGQGPEFLIYFQGTGAADDSGLPNDRFFAVRPEGSVSTLKIQRTERGDSAVYLCASSYRPGLGSSGANVLTFGAGSRLTVL.

This chain links TRBV7-2 with TRBJ2-7; D perhaps matches TRBD1 (5 bases). The CDR3 runs 13 residues. V was trimmed by 5 bases and J by 10 bases, leaving 18 bases between them. Germline CDR1 SGHTA, CDR2 FQGNSA. Here the CDR3 DNA reads TGTGCCAGCAGCCCCCAGGGTGGGCGAGTTCAGTACTTC. This encodes CASSPQGGRVQYF.

The genes are TRBV11-2 and TRBJ2-1; D may be TRBD2 (5 bases). CDR1 is SGHAT and CDR2 is FQNNGV in the germline V gene. Trimming shortened V by 1 base and J by 0 bases, and 13 bases separated the two germline ends. The CDR3 totals 17 residues. The CDR3 DNA reads as TGTGCCAGCAGCTTAGGTCGGGGTGAAGGCTCCTACAATGAGCAGTTCTTC. Translating it yields CASSLGRGEGSYNEQFF.

The chain links TRBV29-1 to TRBJ2-1, with 14 nucleotides matching TRBD2. V lost 7 bases to trimming and J lost 9 bases; unmatched junction nucleotides: 11. CDR1 is SQVTM, CDR2 ANQGSEA, per germline. The CDR3 is 15 residues long. The CDR3: CSAHTGTSGSGEQFF. The CDR3 nucleotides are TGCAGCGCCCACACCGGGACTAGCGGGAGTGGTGAGCAGTTCTTC.

This chain uses TRBV4-2 with TRBJ2-3, with TRBD1 identical over 10 bases. Losses at the gene ends were 2 bases for V and 2 bases for J; bases not matched to a gene: 4. The CDR3 runs 16 residues. Germline loops: CDR1 LGHNA, CDR2 YNFKEQ. The CDR3 sequence is CASSQQTGGNTDTQYF. CDR3 sequence (DNA): TGTGCCAGCAGCCAACAGACAGGGGGCAACACAGATACGCAGTATTTT.

The chain couples TRBV15 to TRBJ2-7; a weak D match, TRBD1 (5 bases). V lost 6 bases and J 0 bases, leaving 9 bases between the germline ends. The germline V gene has CDR1 LNHNV and CDR2 YYDKDF (reference sequence). CDR3 length: 13 amino acids. CDR3: CATRTVSSYEQYF. The CDR3, as DNA: TGTGCCACCAGGACAGTTAGCTCCTACGAGCAGTACTTC. The variable domain in full, with the rest retrieved from reference TRBV15 and TRBJ2-7, is DAMVIQNPRYQVTQFGKPVTLSCSQTLNHNVMYWYQQKSSQAPKLLFHYYDKDFNNEADTPDNFQSRRPNTSFCFLDIRSPGLGDTAMYLCATRTVSSYEQYFGPGTRLTVT.